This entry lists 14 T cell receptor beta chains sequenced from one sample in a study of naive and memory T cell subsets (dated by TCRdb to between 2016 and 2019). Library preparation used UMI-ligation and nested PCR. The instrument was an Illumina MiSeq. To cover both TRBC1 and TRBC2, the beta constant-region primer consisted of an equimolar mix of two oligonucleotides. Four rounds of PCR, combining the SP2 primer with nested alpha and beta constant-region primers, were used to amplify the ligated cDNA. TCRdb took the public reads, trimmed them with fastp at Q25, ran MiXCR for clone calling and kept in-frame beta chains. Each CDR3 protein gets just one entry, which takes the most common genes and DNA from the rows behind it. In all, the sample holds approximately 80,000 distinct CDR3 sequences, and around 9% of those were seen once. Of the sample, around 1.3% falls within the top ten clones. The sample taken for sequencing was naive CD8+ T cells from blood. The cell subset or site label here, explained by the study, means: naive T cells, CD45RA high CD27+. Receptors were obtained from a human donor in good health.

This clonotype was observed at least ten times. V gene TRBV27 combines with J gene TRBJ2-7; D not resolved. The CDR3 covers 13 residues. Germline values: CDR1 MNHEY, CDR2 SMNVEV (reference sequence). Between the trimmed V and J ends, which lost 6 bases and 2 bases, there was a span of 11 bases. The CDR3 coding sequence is TGTGCCAGCAGCTTTGGGGTTACCTACGAGCAGTACTTC. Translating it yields CASSFGVTYEQYF.

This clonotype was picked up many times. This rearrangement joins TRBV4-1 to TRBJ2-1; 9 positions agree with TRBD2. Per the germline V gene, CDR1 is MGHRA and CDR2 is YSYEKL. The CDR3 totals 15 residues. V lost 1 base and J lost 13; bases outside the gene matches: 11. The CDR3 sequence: CASSQVAGGPSRQFF. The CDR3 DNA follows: TGCGCCAGCAGCCAAGTTGCGGGAGGGCCTTCCCGACAGTTCTTC.

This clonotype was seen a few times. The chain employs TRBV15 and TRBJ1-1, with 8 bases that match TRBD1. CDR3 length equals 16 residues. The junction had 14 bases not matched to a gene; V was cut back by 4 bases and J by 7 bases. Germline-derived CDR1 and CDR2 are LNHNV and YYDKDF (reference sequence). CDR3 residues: CATSIRGQGGWDEAFF. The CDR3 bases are TGTGCCACCAGCATCCGAGGACAGGGCGGATGGGATGAAGCTTTCTTT.

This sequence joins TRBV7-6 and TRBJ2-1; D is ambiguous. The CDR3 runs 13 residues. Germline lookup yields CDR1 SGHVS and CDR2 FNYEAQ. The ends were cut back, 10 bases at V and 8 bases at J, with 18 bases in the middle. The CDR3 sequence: CATMDPEMDEQFF. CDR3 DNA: TGTGCCACCATGGATCCCGAGATGGATGAGCAGTTCTTC.

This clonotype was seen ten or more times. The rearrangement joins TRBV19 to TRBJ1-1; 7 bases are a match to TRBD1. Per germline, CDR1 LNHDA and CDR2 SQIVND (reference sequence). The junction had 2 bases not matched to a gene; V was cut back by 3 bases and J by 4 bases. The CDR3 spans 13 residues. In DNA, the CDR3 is TGTGCCAGTAGTATCCCAGGGGGCACTGAAGCTTTCTTT. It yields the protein CASSIPGGTEAFF.

The CDR3 DNA reads as TGTGCCAGCAGCCCGCTGGCGCTGACTACCCCGAACACCGGGGAGCTGTTTTTT. Residues: CASSPLALTTPNTGELFF. J is TRBJ2-2 and V is TRBV6-5, with a weak D call TRBD2 (5 bases). Germline CDR1 MNHEY, CDR2 SVGAGI. This CDR3 comprises 18 residues. The V and J ends lost 6 bases and 0 bases respectively, with 20 bases between them.

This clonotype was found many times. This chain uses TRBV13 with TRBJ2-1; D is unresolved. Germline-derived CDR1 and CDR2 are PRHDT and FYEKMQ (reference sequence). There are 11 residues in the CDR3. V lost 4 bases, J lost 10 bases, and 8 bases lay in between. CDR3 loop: CASSSTEEQFF. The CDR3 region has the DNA TGTGCCAGCAGCTCTACAGAGGAGCAGTTCTTC.

The CDR3 DNA sequence: TGCAGTGCTCGGCTAATTGGACTGAACTACGAGCAGTACTTC. This encodes CSARLIGLNYEQYF. This chain connects TRBV20-1 to TRBJ2-7; possible D gene TRBD2, 5 bases. Germline values: CDR1 DFQATT, CDR2 SNEGSKA (reference sequence). The CDR3 is made up of 14 amino acids. The V and J ends lost 5 bases and 3 bases respectively, with 17 bases between them.

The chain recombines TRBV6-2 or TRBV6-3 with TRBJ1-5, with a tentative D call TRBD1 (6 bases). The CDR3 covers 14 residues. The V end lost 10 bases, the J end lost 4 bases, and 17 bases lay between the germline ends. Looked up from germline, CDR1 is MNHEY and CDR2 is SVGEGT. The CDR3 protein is CAIQNRDRNQPQHF. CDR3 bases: TGTGCCATCCAAAACAGGGATAGGAATCAGCCCCAGCATTTT.

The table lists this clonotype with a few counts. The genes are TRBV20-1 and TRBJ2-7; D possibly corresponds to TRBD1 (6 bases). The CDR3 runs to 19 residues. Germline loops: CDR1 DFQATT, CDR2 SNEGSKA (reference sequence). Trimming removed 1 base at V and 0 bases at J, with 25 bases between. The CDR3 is CSARAPFRSGTLSSYEQYF. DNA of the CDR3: TGCAGTGCTAGAGCTCCCTTCCGATCCGGGACATTGAGCTCCTACGAGCAGTACTTC.

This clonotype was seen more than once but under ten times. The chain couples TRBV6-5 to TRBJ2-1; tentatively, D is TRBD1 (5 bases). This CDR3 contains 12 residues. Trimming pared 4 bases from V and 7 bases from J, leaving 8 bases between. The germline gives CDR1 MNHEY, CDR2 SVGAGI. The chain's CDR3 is CASSSQVNEQFF. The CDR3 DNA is TGTGCCAGCAGTTCACAGGTTAATGAGCAGTTCTTC.

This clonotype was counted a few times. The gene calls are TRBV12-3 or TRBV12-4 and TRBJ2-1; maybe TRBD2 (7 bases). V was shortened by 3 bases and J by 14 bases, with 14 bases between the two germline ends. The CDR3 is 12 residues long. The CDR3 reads CASSFEGGDKFF. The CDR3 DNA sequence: TGTGCCAGCAGTTTTGAAGGGGGGGATAAGTTCTTC.

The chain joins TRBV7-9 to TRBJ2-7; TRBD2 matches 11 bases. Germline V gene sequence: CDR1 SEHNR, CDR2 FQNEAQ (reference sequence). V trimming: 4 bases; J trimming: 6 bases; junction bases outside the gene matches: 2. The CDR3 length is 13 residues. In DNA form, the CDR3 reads TGTGCCAGCAGCTCACTAGCGGGAGTCGAGCAGTACTTC. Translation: CASSSLAGVEQYF.

In DNA form, the CDR3 reads TGTGCCAGCAGTTTATCGGTTGGAGAAAAACTGTTTTTT. This gives the protein CASSLSVGEKLFF. The chain recombines TRBV27 with TRBJ1-4; the D is unclear. Germline V gene sequence: CDR1 MNHEY, CDR2 SMNVEV (reference sequence). V dropped 0 bases and J dropped 8 bases, with 7 bases sitting between them. The CDR3 has 13 amino acids.